One and the same sample provided the 12 T cell receptor beta chains below, sequenced in a study of CD8 T cells in Susac syndrome. Random-hexamer reverse transcription was applied to about 0.5 to 1 ug RNA. TCRdb called the immunoSEQ multiplex PCR reads again in MiXCR, with one record for every CDR3 protein. The data show about 190,000 distinct CDR3 sequences, around 95% seen once. Sequencing input: CD4+ T cells from PBMCs. The source is a human donor with Susac syndrome.

The J gene is TRBJ1-5, the V gene TRBV6-6; TRBD1 might be the D (5 bases). The CDR3 totals 12 residues. Germline V gene lookup returns CDR1 MNHNY and CDR2 SVGAGI (reference sequence). The DNA of the CDR3 is TGTGCGACTAACTCGGGGGACCAGCCCCAGCATTTT. Its protein product is CATNSGDQPQHF.

This clonotype occurred once. The chain links TRBV6-2 or TRBV6-3 to TRBJ2-7; no firm D call. Germline CDR1 reads MNHEY; CDR2 reads SVGEGT. V lost 4 bases to trimming and J lost 3 bases, with 4 bases between them. CDR3 length: 11 amino acids. Here the CDR3 DNA reads TGTGCCAGCAGTTCCCACTACGAGCAGTACTTC. It yields the protein CASSSHYEQYF.

The chain carries TRBV5-1 and TRBJ2-4, with D maybe TRBD2 (7 bases). This CDR3 has 16 residues. Germline V lookup: CDR1 SGHRS, CDR2 YFSETQ. With 0 bases removed from V and 6 bases from J, the gap between germline ends came to 16 bases. CDR3 nucleotide sequence: TGCGCCAGCAGCTTGGTGGGGGGGCGCTATGGAAACATTCAGTACTTC. It encodes CASSLVGGRYGNIQYF. Combining the CDR3 with reference TRBV5-1 and TRBJ2-4 gives the whole variable domain KAGVTQTPRYLIKTRGQQVTLSCSPISGHRSVSWYQQTPGQGLQFLFEYFSETQRNKGNFPGRFSGRQFSNSRSEMNVSTLELGDSALYLCASSLVGGRYGNIQYFGAGTRLSVL.

The chain is built from TRBV20-1 and TRBJ1-3; D ambiguous. This CDR3 has 14 amino acids. The V gene's germline CDR1 is DFQATT and CDR2 SNEGSKA (reference sequence). V lost 1 base and J 0 bases, leaving 7 bases between the germline ends. CDR3 protein: CSARGADSGNTIYF. For the CDR3, the DNA is TGCAGTGCTAGAGGGGCAGACTCTGGAAACACCATATATTTT.

The chain uses TRBV30 and TRBJ1-2; D remains unclear. The V end lost 5 bases, the J end lost 4 bases, and 8 bases lay between the germline ends. This CDR3 has 11 amino acids. The germline gives CDR1 GTSNPN, CDR2 SVGIG (reference sequence). The CDR3 spells CAWGGAYGYTF. In DNA, the CDR3 is TGTGCCTGGGGAGGAGCCTATGGCTACACCTTC.

The rearrangement links TRBV14 to TRBJ2-5; 9 positions match TRBD1. The ends lost 0 bases at V and 3 bases at J; junction bases unmatched: 5. This CDR3 has 16 residues. Germline V gene sequence: CDR1 SGHDN, CDR2 FVKESK. CDR3 DNA: TGTGCCAGCAGCCAAGATCGATGGACAGGGGAAGAGACCCAGTACTTC. This encodes CASSQDRWTGEETQYF.

This chain connects TRBV18 to TRBJ2-1; 10 bases are shared with TRBD2. Per the germline V gene, CDR1 is KGHSH and CDR2 is LQKENI. The CDR3 is 14 amino acids. Losses at the gene ends were 6 bases for V and 8 bases for J; bases not matched to a gene: 7. The CDR3 sequence: CASSSLAGADEQFF. The CDR3, as DNA: TGTGCCAGCTCCTCCCTAGCGGGGGCAGATGAGCAGTTCTTC.

The gene calls are TRBV3-1 and TRBJ2-7; D gene unclear. The CDR3 spans 14 residues. Germline lookup yields CDR1 LGHDT and CDR2 YNNKEL (reference sequence). The ends were cut back, 0 bases at V and 1 base at J, with 7 bases in the middle. In DNA form, the CDR3 reads TGTGCCAGCAGCCAAGAGGCCTATTCCTACGAGCAGTACTTC. It translates to CASSQEAYSYEQYF.

J is TRBJ2-1 and V is TRBV11-3, with 11 nucleotides matching TRBD2. This CDR3 has 13 amino acids. J lost 10 bases, V lost 5 bases, and 4 bases had no gene match. CDR1 and CDR2 from the germline V gene are SGHNT and YENEEA. The CDR3 DNA follows: TGTGCCAGCAGCATAATAGCGGGGGGGGAGCAGTTCTTC. Amino acid sequence: CASSIIAGGEQFF.

This clonotype was picked up one time. The rearrangement uses TRBV4-1 and TRBJ2-1; D may be TRBD1 or TRBD2 (5 bases each). In germline, CDR1 is MGHRA, CDR2 YSYEKL. The CDR3 runs 15 residues. Between the trimmed V and J ends, which lost 4 bases and 0 bases, there was a span of 10 bases. The CDR3 coding sequence is TGCGCCAGCAGCCTGTTGGGGGTCTCCTACAATGAGCAGTTCTTC. Translating it yields CASSLLGVSYNEQFF.

This chain connects TRBV11-2 to TRBJ1-6; D gene unclear. CDR1 is SGHAT, CDR2 FQNNGV, per germline. The CDR3 has 12 amino acids. The V gene lost 4 bases and the J gene lost 9 bases, with 7 bases spanning the gap. The CDR3 DNA reads as TGTGCCAGCAGCTCTATTGGTTCACCCCTCCACTTT. It codes for CASSSIGSPLHF.

The chain employs TRBV7-2 and TRBJ1-2, with D tentatively TRBD1 (5 bases). This CDR3 contains 13 residues. From germline, CDR1 is SGHTA and CDR2 FQGNSA. Trimming removed 5 bases at V and 6 bases at J, with 13 bases between. CDR3 in amino acids: CASSIGAGNGYTF. The CDR3 DNA reads as TGTGCCAGCAGCATAGGGGCAGGGAATGGCTACACCTTC.